These 24 T cell receptor beta chains were sequenced from one sample in a study of CXCR3-negative and CXCR3-positive naive CD8 T cells. Study outcomes and limitations: Compared with CXCR3-negative naive cells, CXCR3-positive naive cells showed more hydrophobic TRB CDR3s.

The libraries of TRB cDNA were constructed through 5' RACE using UMI labels. Following a re-call of the 5' RACE reads, TCRdb has one entry per CDR3 protein and lacks DNA. The data show about 130,000 distinct CDR3 sequences, and the top ten clones hold 0.59%. Their recognized antigens are unknown. Sample: naive CXCR3+ CD8+ T cells from blood. Specified subset: CD45RO-CCR7+CD27+CD95- naive CD8+ T cells expressing CXCR3 (TNR3+). The receptor source for this set is a human donor in good health. Some clones in this sample may be carry-over from other donors' samples.

The chain combines TRBV10-3 with TRBJ2-5; TCRdb indicates TRBD2, and absent DNA this call remains unverified. Per the germline V gene, CDR1 is ENHRY and CDR2 is SYGVKD. The CDR3 loop spans 17 amino acids. The chain's CDR3 is CAISEVWRGGRQETQYF.

The chain carries TRBV21-1 and TRBJ1-5; TCRdb's D call, TRBD1, is unchecked because there is no DNA. TRBV21-1 is described as a pseudogene. This CDR3 has 14 amino acids. The CDR3 spells CASSINRQGQPQHF.

The chain uses TRBV29-1 and TRBJ2-5; there is no DNA to check the TCRdb D call of TRBD1. The CDR3 extends over 13 amino acids. Germline V gene sequence: CDR1 SQVTM, CDR2 ANQGSEA. This CDR3 is CSVVTGGGETQYF.

The chain employs TRBV20-1 and TRBJ2-3; absent DNA, TCRdb's TRBD2 call cannot be checked. CDR1 and CDR2 from the germline V gene are DFQATT and SNEGSKA (reference sequence). The CDR3 is 16 amino acids. The CDR3 sequence: CSARDPTSGYTDTQYF.

This chain links TRBV7-9 with TRBJ2-7; TCRdb designates TRBD1, a call that cannot be tested without DNA. This CDR3 comprises 17 residues. Germline V gene lookup returns CDR1 SEHNR and CDR2 FQNEAQ (reference sequence). The CDR3 loop is CASSLITPRDGSYEQYF.

The chain employs TRBV6-6 and TRBJ2-3; TCRdb's D call, TRBD2, is unchecked because there is no DNA. Germline V gene sequence: CDR1 MNHNY, CDR2 SVGAGI (reference sequence). The CDR3 is made up of 16 amino acids. The CDR3 spells CASQLGGGPLTDTQYF.

This chain joins TRBV7-9 and TRBJ2-3; TCRdb's D call, TRBD2, is unchecked because there is no DNA. Per germline, CDR1 SEHNR and CDR2 FQNEAQ (reference sequence). The CDR3 is 16 amino acids. CDR3 loop: CASSPADERPTDTQYF. Combining the CDR3 with reference TRBV7-9 and TRBJ2-3 gives the whole variable domain DTGVSQNPRHKITKRGQNVTFRCDPISEHNRLYWYRQTLGQGPEFLTYFQNEAQLEKSRLLSDRFSAERPKGSFSTLEIQRTEQGDSAMYLCASSPADERPTDTQYFGPGTRLTVL.

The chain carries TRBV29-1 and TRBJ2-7; TCRdb's D gene call, TRBD2, goes unchecked for lack of DNA. Germline V gene lookup returns CDR1 SQVTM and CDR2 ANQGSEA. The CDR3 consists of 13 residues. The CDR3 here is CSVLLDGAYEQYF.

The gene calls are TRBV10-3 and TRBJ1-2. Germline lookup yields CDR1 ENHRY and CDR2 SYGVKD. The CDR3 runs to 12 residues. Here the CDR3 reads CAISDTAYGYTF.

V usage is TRBV7-9 and J usage is TRBJ2-1; TCRdb proposes TRBD2, but this gene call is untestable without DNA. CDR3 length equals 16 residues. Looked up from germline, CDR1 is SEHNR and CDR2 is FQNEAQ (reference sequence). This chain's CDR3 is CASSFRLAGEYNEQFF.

The chain couples TRBV3-1 to TRBJ2-4; TCRdb names TRBD1, which stays unverified in the absence of DNA. The CDR3 sequence is 14 residues long. The germline V gene has CDR1 LGHDT and CDR2 YNNKEL (reference sequence). The CDR3 here is CASSQDTGQRIQYF.

V and J are TRBV29-1 and TRBJ2-5; no DNA is available, so the TRBD1 call from TCRdb remains unchecked. The CDR3 runs to 14 residues. CDR1 is SQVTM and CDR2 is ANQGSEA in the germline V gene. The CDR3 loop is CSVVETGWGETQYF.

The chain is built from TRBV6-5 and TRBJ1-4; TCRdb returns TRBD1, unconfirmable since there is no DNA. The V gene's germline CDR1 is MNHEY and CDR2 SVGAGI. This CDR3 comprises 14 residues. CDR3 region: CASGPSQGNEKLFF.

The chain combines TRBV29-1 with TRBJ2-5; checking the TCRdb D call of TRBD2 is not possible without DNA. The CDR3 spans 15 residues. Germline CDR1 and CDR2: SQVTM and ANQGSEA. The CDR3 is CSVEELSSGQETQYF.

V usage is TRBV4-3 and J usage is TRBJ1-6. CDR3 length: 15 residues. The germline CDR1 and CDR2 sequences are LGHNA and YSLEER. CDR3 sequence: CASSQDLTENSPLHF.

The rearrangement uses TRBV20-1 and TRBJ2-1; TCRdb outputs TRBD1, but without DNA this stays unchecked. Per the germline V gene, CDR1 is DFQATT and CDR2 is SNEGSKA (reference sequence). The CDR3 runs to 16 residues. Here the CDR3 reads CSARDDVRGAYNEQFF.

The chain combines TRBV13 with TRBJ2-2; lacking DNA, the TRBD2 call made by TCRdb goes unchecked. Germline loops: CDR1 PRHDT, CDR2 FYEKMQ (reference sequence). This CDR3 has 18 amino acids. CDR3: CASSLEGGRAPNTGELFF.

The CDR3: CATLEGPATEAFF. The chain is built from TRBV6-6 and TRBJ1-1. This CDR3 comprises 13 residues. From germline, CDR1 is MNHNY and CDR2 SVGAGI (reference sequence).

This chain links TRBV11-2 with TRBJ1-1; TCRdb calls TRBD1, which cannot be checked without DNA. This CDR3 is built from 15 residues. Germline lookup yields CDR1 SGHAT and CDR2 FQNNGV. The CDR3 sequence: CASKYTGGLNTEAFF.

This CDR3 is CSARDYRGQKQYF. The genes are TRBV20-1 and TRBJ2-3. Germline V gives CDR1 DFQATT, CDR2 SNEGSKA (reference sequence). The CDR3 length is 13 residues.

The chain joins TRBV3-1 to TRBJ1-1. CDR3 size: 15 residues. Germline values: CDR1 LGHDT, CDR2 YNNKEL (reference sequence). The CDR3: CASSQASGGRKEAFF.

The CDR3 spells CASSLSTNTGELFF. The chain is built from TRBV7-3 and TRBJ2-2. This CDR3 has 14 residues. Germline V gene sequence: CDR1 SGHTA, CDR2 FQGTGA. Complete variable domain (other parts from reference TRBV7-3 and TRBJ2-2): GAGVSQTPSNKVTEKGKYVELRCDPISGHTALYWYRQSLGQGPEFLIYFQGTGAADDSGLPNDRFFAVRPEGSVSTLKIQRTERGDSAVYLCASSLSTNTGELFFGEGSRLTVL.

The chain combines TRBV12-3 or TRBV12-4 with TRBJ2-7. The CDR3 contains 14 residues. The CDR3 sequence: CASRRAAGPYEQYF.

This chain links TRBV5-1 with TRBJ2-1; the TCRdb call, TRBD2, lacks DNA for checking. Per germline, CDR1 SGHRS and CDR2 YFSETQ. The CDR3 contains 12 residues. This CDR3 is CASSFEGNEQFF.